This T cell receptor beta chain stems from a study of Tregs in tolerant kidney transplant recipients. Thawed PBMCs were FACS-sorted into unstimulated CD4+CD25+CD127- regulatory T cells, CD4+CD25- non-regulatory cells, CD4 and CD8 cells. Germline CDR1 is SNHLY and CDR2 is FYNNEI. The CDR3 has 13 residues. The V end lost 6 bases, the J end lost 3 bases, and 9 bases lay between the germline ends. TCRdb keeps only in-frame clones here, not all; method: immunoSEQ multiplex PCR. The profile shows about 46,000 clones, under 95% of them singletons. Sample: Tregs from blood. This receptor was identified in a human donor in good health. This chain connects TRBV2 to TRBJ1-3; D is ambiguous. The CDR3 reads CASSAEGGNTIYF. The CDR3 DNA is TGTGCCAGCAGCGCCGAAGGTGGAAACACCATATATTTT.